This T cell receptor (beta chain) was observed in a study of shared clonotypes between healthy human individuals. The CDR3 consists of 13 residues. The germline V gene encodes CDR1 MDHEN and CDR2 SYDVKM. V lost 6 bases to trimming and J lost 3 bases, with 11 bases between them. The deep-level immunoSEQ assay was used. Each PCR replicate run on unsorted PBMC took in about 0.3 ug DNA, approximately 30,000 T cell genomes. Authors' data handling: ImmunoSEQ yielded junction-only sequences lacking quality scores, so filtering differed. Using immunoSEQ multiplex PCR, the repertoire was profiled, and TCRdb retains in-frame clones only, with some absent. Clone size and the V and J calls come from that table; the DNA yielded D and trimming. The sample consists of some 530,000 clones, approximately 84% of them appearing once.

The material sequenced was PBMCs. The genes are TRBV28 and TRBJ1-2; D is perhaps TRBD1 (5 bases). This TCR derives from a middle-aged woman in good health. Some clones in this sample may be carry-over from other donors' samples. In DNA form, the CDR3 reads TGTGCCAGCAGCGGGGGACGGGACTATGGCTACACCTTC. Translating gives CASSGGRDYGYTF.